Below are 30 T cell receptor beta chains sequenced from a single sample in a study of OX40 agonist ivuxolimab in advanced cancers. Profiling relied on immunoSEQ multiplex PCR, and the TCRdb table lists in-frame clones only, not all of them. The sample shows around 100,000 clones, approximately 90% of them seen only once. Sequenced here: CD4+ or CD8+ T cells sorted from blood, sampled in a trial of the OX40 agonist ivuxolimab. These TCRs come from an adult with an advanced solid tumor such as melanoma, head and neck, liver or kidney cancer.

This chain connects TRBV5-4 to TRBJ1-2, with TRBD1 as a possible D gene (5 bases). V gave up 4 bases and J gave up 5 bases, with 27 bases separating them. The CDR3 consists of 18 residues. CDR1 SGHNT and CDR2 YYREEE come from the germline V gene (reference sequence). CDR3 protein: CASSRGEGRDGGLYGYTF. CDR3 DNA sequence: TGTGCCAGCAGCCGGGGGGAGGGCCGGGACGGAGGACTTTATGGCTACACCTTC.

This clone was seen a few times. The chain joins TRBV7-9 to TRBJ1-2, with no clear D. CDR3 length: 12 residues. Germline-derived CDR1 and CDR2 are SEHNR and FQNEAQ (reference sequence). Trimming shortened V by 4 bases and J by 5 bases, and 8 bases separated the two germline ends. The CDR3 here is CASSSTEYGYTF. The CDR3 DNA reads TGTGCCAGCAGCTCGACTGAGTATGGCTACACCTTC.

The chain couples TRBV27 to TRBJ2-7; 8 bases match TRBD2. The V gene end was trimmed by 2 bases and the J gene end by 2 bases; junction bases not matched to a gene: 5. CDR3 size: 15 residues. CDR1 is MNHEY and CDR2 is SMNVEV in the germline V gene (reference sequence). This chain's CDR3 is CASSLKREPAYEQYF. The CDR3 DNA is TGTGCCAGCAGTTTAAAGCGGGAGCCGGCCTACGAGCAGTACTTC.

This chain joins TRBV7-3 and TRBJ2-2; D perhaps matches TRBD1 (6 bases). This CDR3 has 16 amino acids. Germline assignment: CDR1 SGHTA and CDR2 FQGTGA. Trimming removed 3 bases at V and 0 bases at J, with 11 bases between. This chain's CDR3 is CASSLRGTTNTGELFF. The CDR3 coding sequence is TGTGCCAGCAGCTTGAGGGGGACAACGAACACCGGGGAGCTGTTTTTT.

V and J are TRBV5-6 and TRBJ2-2; D is unclear. This CDR3 has 14 residues. V dropped 4 bases and J dropped 4 bases, with 11 bases sitting between them. Germline assignment: CDR1 SGHDT and CDR2 YYEEEE. This chain's CDR3 is CASSPPLRTGELFF. The CDR3 DNA sequence: TGTGCCAGCAGCCCTCCGCTACGCACCGGGGAGCTGTTTTTT.

The CDR3 protein is CASSLEGGLTGELFF. The CDR3 nucleotides read TGTGCCAGCAGCTTGGAGGGAGGGCTTACCGGGGAGCTGTTTTTT. This chain links TRBV5-4 with TRBJ2-2; 7 bases are a match to TRBD2. From germline, CDR1 is SGHNT and CDR2 YYREEE (reference sequence). J was trimmed by 5 bases and V by 0 bases; bases with no gene match: 4. The CDR3 extends over 15 amino acids.

The rearrangement uses TRBV28 and TRBJ2-3, with 9 bases lining up with TRBD2. V lost 2 bases and J lost 4; bases outside the gene matches: 4. CDR1 is MDHEN and CDR2 is SYDVKM in the germline V gene. The CDR3 totals 15 residues. CDR3 DNA: TGTGCCAGCAGTTTACGCGGGAGGGGCGCAGATACGCAGTATTTT. Encoded protein: CASSLRGRGADTQYF. The variable domain in full, with the rest retrieved from reference TRBV28 and TRBJ2-3, is DVKVTQSSRYLVKRTGEKVFLECVQDMDHENMFWYRQDPGLGLRLIYFSYDVKMKEKGDIPEGYSVSREKKERFSLILESASTNQTSMYLCASSLRGRGADTQYFGPGTRLTVL.

The V and J genes are TRBV5-1 and TRBJ2-5; 13 bases are shared with TRBD2. CDR3 length equals 16 residues. Germline V gives CDR1 SGHRS, CDR2 YFSETQ. V shed 3 bases and J 1 base; nucleotides not matched to a gene: 3. The DNA for the CDR3 is TGCGCCAGCAGCTATACTAGCGGGAGGGCCCAAGAGACCCAGTACTTC. It yields the protein CASSYTSGRAQETQYF.

The chain recombines TRBV21-1 with TRBJ1-2. TRBV21-1 is flagged as a pseudogene. The CDR3 extends over 16 amino acids. The CDR3, as DNA: TGTGCCAGCAGCAAAGGCGGGGCCAGGGCAAACTATGGCTACACCTTC. Protein: CASSKGGARANYGYTF.

V is TRBV9 and J is TRBJ2-2; 10 bases map to TRBD2. Germline lookup yields CDR1 SGDLS and CDR2 YYNGEE. The CDR3 has 14 amino acids. V lost 6 bases to trimming and J lost 4 bases; unmatched junction nucleotides: 3. The CDR3 sequence: CASTLAGATGELFF. CDR3 DNA: TGTGCCAGCACGCTAGCGGGGGCCACCGGGGAGCTGTTTTTT.

J is TRBJ1-2 and V is TRBV28; D remains unclear. The CDR3 loop spans 13 amino acids. The V end lost 3 bases, the J end lost 5 bases, and 10 bases lay between the germline ends. Per germline, CDR1 MDHEN and CDR2 SYDVKM. Written as DNA, the CDR3 is TGTGCCAGCAGTTTCCCGGCAAATTATGGCTACACCTTC. Protein product: CASSFPANYGYTF.

The V and J genes are TRBV9 and TRBJ2-3; 7 bases are a match to TRBD2. V lost 3 bases to trimming and J lost 2 bases; unmatched junction nucleotides: 3. CDR1 SGDLS and CDR2 YYNGEE come from the germline V gene. The CDR3 loop spans 14 amino acids. The CDR3, as DNA: TGTGCCAGCAGCGGGGACTATTCCACAGATACGCAGTATTTT. It encodes CASSGDYSTDTQYF.

This chain links TRBV6-6 with TRBJ2-5, with D hard to call. Germline CDR1 is MNHNY and CDR2 is SVGAGI (reference sequence). The CDR3 extends over 12 amino acids. V was trimmed by 2 bases and J by 4 bases, leaving 5 bases between them. CDR3 in amino acids: CASSYPPETQYF. CDR3 nucleotides: TGTGCCAGCAGTTACCCTCCAGAGACCCAGTACTTC.

The chain uses TRBV6-1 and TRBJ2-7; 9 bases are a match to TRBD1. The V segment lost 6 bases and the J segment 2 bases; nucleotides outside the gene matches: 5. This CDR3 has 14 residues. The germline V gene has CDR1 MNHNS and CDR2 SASEGT. The CDR3 is CASRGQGKAYEQYF. The CDR3 nucleotides read TGTGCCAGCAGGGGACAGGGAAAGGCCTACGAGCAGTACTTC.

This clone came up a few times. The V and J genes are TRBV2 and TRBJ2-2; D is unresolved. Looked up from germline, CDR1 is SNHLY and CDR2 is FYNNEI. This CDR3 contains 15 residues. V was pared by 6 bases and J by 0 bases, with 11 bases between. CDR3 sequence: CASSPTRANTGELFF. The CDR3 DNA reads TGTGCCAGCAGCCCCACACGTGCGAACACCGGGGAGCTGTTTTTT.

This chain joins TRBV27 and TRBJ2-7, with TRBD1 matching over 7 bases. Germline V gene sequence: CDR1 MNHEY, CDR2 SMNVEV (reference sequence). CDR3 length: 15 amino acids. V trimming: 4 bases; J trimming: 3 bases; junction bases outside the gene matches: 9. This chain's CDR3 is CASSSPTGAHYEQYF. In DNA, the CDR3 is TGTGCCAGCAGTTCTCCCACAGGGGCTCACTACGAGCAGTACTTC.

This clone is medium-sized within its sample. The rearrangement joins TRBV20-1 to TRBJ1-2; D ambiguous. Germline values: CDR1 DFQATT, CDR2 SNEGSKA (reference sequence). The CDR3 totals 10 residues. V was cut by 5 bases and J by 7 bases, with 8 bases left in between. The CDR3, as DNA: TGCAGTGCTGGTGGCGTTGGCTACACCTTC. As protein: CSAGGVGYTF.

The chain is built from TRBV19 and TRBJ2-1; 7 bases line up with TRBD2. Germline V gene data show CDR1 as LNHDA and CDR2 as SQIVND (reference sequence). V shed 8 bases, J shed 7 bases, and the junction held 14 bases outside the gene matches. The CDR3 contains 15 residues. The CDR3 sequence is CASSIGAGVYNEQFF. The CDR3 bases are TGTGCCAGTTCAATCGGGGCGGGAGTGTATAATGAGCAGTTCTTC.

The CDR3 spells CATGPLNSGNTIYF. DNA of the CDR3: TGTGCCACAGGCCCCTTAAACTCTGGAAACACCATATATTTT. The rearrangement links TRBV19 to TRBJ1-3; D ambiguous. Germline-derived CDR1 and CDR2 are LNHDA and SQIVND (reference sequence). With 10 bases removed from V and 0 bases from J, the gap between germline ends came to 13 bases. The CDR3 length is 14 residues. Complete variable domain (other parts from reference TRBV19 and TRBJ1-3): DGGITQSPKYLFRKEGQNVTLSCEQNLNHDAMYWYRQDPGQGLRLIYYSQIVNDFQKGDIAEGYSVSREKKESFPLTVTSAQKNPTAFYLCATGPLNSGNTIYFGEGSWLTVV.

This clone showed up just once. The chain employs TRBV6-5 and TRBJ2-3; D perhaps matches TRBD2 (7 bases). In germline, CDR1 is MNHEY, CDR2 SVGAGI. The CDR3 consists of 14 residues. V lost 5 bases and J lost 4, with 13 bases in between. The DNA of the CDR3 is TGTGCCAGCAGTCCTTCGGGGGGCGCAGATACGCAGTATTTT. Translating gives CASSPSGGADTQYF.

CDR3: CASSIQTGFTDTQYF. The CDR3 nucleotides read TGTGCCAGTAGTATCCAGACAGGTTTTACAGATACGCAGTATTTT. The rearrangement joins TRBV19 to TRBJ2-3; D may be TRBD1 (6 bases). In germline, CDR1 is LNHDA, CDR2 SQIVND (reference sequence). Trimming took off 3 bases at V and 3 bases at J, with 13 bases between the two ends. The CDR3 totals 15 residues.

V and J are TRBV7-9 and TRBJ2-3; D gene unclear. V shed 3 bases and J shed 3 bases, with 4 bases lying between them. Germline loops: CDR1 SEHNR, CDR2 FQNEAQ (reference sequence). The CDR3 sequence is 12 residues long. The CDR3 sequence is CASSFPTDTQYF. The CDR3 DNA sequence: TGTGCCAGCAGCTTCCCAACAGATACGCAGTATTTT.

This clone showed up just once. The J gene is TRBJ1-4, the V gene TRBV7-9, with a weak D call TRBD1 (5 bases). Germline V gene data show CDR1 as SEHNR and CDR2 as FQNEAQ (reference sequence). The CDR3 is made up of 12 amino acids. Trimming stripped 6 bases from V and 8 bases from J, with 10 bases between. CDR3 region: CASRAGGEKLFF. In DNA form, the CDR3 reads TGTGCCAGCAGGGCGGGGGGAGAAAAACTGTTTTTT.

As DNA, the CDR3 is TGTGCCAGCAGCTTAGATGTGGCAGGGATTGGCAATGAGCAGTTCTTC. It is translated as CASSLDVAGIGNEQFF. The V and J genes are TRBV7-6 and TRBJ2-1; possibly TRBD1 for D (5 bases). Between the trimmed V and J ends, which lost 1 base and 6 bases, there was a span of 16 bases. The CDR3 totals 16 residues. CDR1 is SGHVS and CDR2 is FNYEAQ in the germline V gene.

The V call is TRBV19, the J call TRBJ2-7; 10 bases match TRBD2. This CDR3 comprises 15 residues. Germline V gene data show CDR1 as LNHDA and CDR2 as SQIVND (reference sequence). V lost 3 bases and J lost 7; bases outside the gene matches: 9. CDR3 residues: CASSISLAGLREQYF. As DNA, the CDR3 is TGTGCCAGTAGTATTTCACTAGCGGGATTGAGGGAGCAGTACTTC.

The chain uses TRBV7-2 and TRBJ1-5, with D unclear. The CDR3 consists of 13 residues. The V gene's germline CDR1 is SGHTA and CDR2 FQGNSA. Trimming pared 5 bases from V and 5 bases from J, leaving 10 bases between. The DNA of the CDR3 is TGTGCCAGCAGCCTCTGGAGGGATCAGCCCCAGCATTTT. Translated: CASSLWRDQPQHF.

The gene calls are TRBV19 and TRBJ2-2; no firm D call. The CDR3 extends over 16 amino acids. CDR1 and CDR2 (germline): LNHDA, SQIVND (reference sequence). V lost 3 bases and J lost 0, with 11 bases in between. CDR3 DNA sequence: TGTGCCAGTAGTATCGCCCAAATCGCGAACACCGGGGAGCTGTTTTTT. As protein: CASSIAQIANTGELFF.

This chain joins TRBV5-6 and TRBJ2-2; D unresolved. The germline V and J ends were trimmed by 6 bases and 0 bases, with 18 bases remaining between them. The CDR3 loop spans 17 amino acids. CDR1 is SGHDT and CDR2 is YYEEEE in the germline V gene. The CDR3 loop is CASNTAARYANTGELFF. As DNA, the CDR3 is TGTGCCAGCAACACCGCCGCCCGTTACGCGAACACCGGGGAGCTGTTTTTT.

V is TRBV6-5 and J is TRBJ2-1; 8 bases map to TRBD2. V lost 6 bases and J lost 7; bases outside the gene matches: 11. Per the germline V gene, CDR1 is MNHEY and CDR2 is SVGAGI. The CDR3 extends over 15 amino acids. The chain's CDR3 is CASSRAGEGENEQFF. The CDR3 DNA reads as TGTGCCAGCAGCCGAGCGGGAGAAGGAGAAAATGAGCAGTTCTTC.

V gene TRBV7-9 combines with J gene TRBJ2-6, with D unresolved. Germline CDR1 reads SEHNR; CDR2 reads FQNEAQ (reference sequence). The CDR3 has 15 residues. Trimming took 0 bases from V and 1 from J, leaving 4 bases between them. The CDR3 DNA reads as TGTGCCAGCAGCTTAGCAGAATCTGGGGCCAACGTCCTGACTTTC. Its translation is CASSLAESGANVLTF. Looking up the rest from reference TRBV7-9 and TRBJ2-6 gives the full variable domain: DTGVSQNPRHKITKRGQNVTFRCDPISEHNRLYWYRQTLGQGPEFLTYFQNEAQLEKSRLLSDRFSAERPKGSFSTLEIQRTEQGDSAMYLCASSLAESGANVLTFGAGSRLTVL.